The 23 T cell receptor beta chains below come from one sample, sequenced in a study of regulatory T cells in long-lasting Graves disease. Time point in this sample: newly diagnosed GD, antithyroid drugs for less than 3 months. Scientists built the TCR library using RNA that was extracted from PBMCs. Assembly of TCR beta libraries relied on iRepertoire HTBI primers together with Arm-PCR of CDR3 regions. TCRdb redid the calling of the multiplex PCR reads with MiXCR, one entry per CDR3 protein. The table lists 500,000 or so distinct CDR3 sequences, about 16% of them singletons, with more than 10% in the top ten. The same sample was also studied in work on T cells in Graves' hyperthyroidism and ophthalmopathy.

Sequencing was performed on peripheral blood mononuclear cells (PBMCs), taken at new diagnosis, from a patient treated with antithyroid drugs. The receptors here all came from a man aged 40-55 years with Graves disease.

This clonotype has a handful of counts. This rearrangement joins TRBV5-6 to TRBJ1-6; D unclear. Trimming removed 3 bases from V and 6 bases from J, with 7 bases in between. The CDR3 contains 13 residues. Germline CDR1 reads SGHDT; CDR2 reads YYEEEE. The CDR3 DNA reads as TGTGCCAGCAGCTCTCGACCTAATTCACCCCTCCACTTT. It is translated as CASSSRPNSPLHF.

The gene calls are TRBV9 and TRBJ2-1, with TRBD2 matching over 13 bases. Germline V lookup: CDR1 SGDLS, CDR2 YYNGEE. The V and J ends lost 3 bases and 0 bases, in that order; junction bases with no gene match: 9. This CDR3 region has 19 residues. CDR3 DNA sequence: TGTGCCAGCAGCGGCTGGACTAGCGGGAGAGGAGGCTCCTACAATGAGCAGTTCTTC. Encoded protein: CASSGWTSGRGGSYNEQFF.

The rearrangement links TRBV3-1 to TRBJ2-5; the match to TRBD2 covers 13 bases. The CDR3 sequence is 16 residues long. V was pared by 4 bases and J by 5 bases, with 7 bases of the junction left unmatched. Looked up from germline, CDR1 is LGHDT and CDR2 is YNNKEL (reference sequence). The CDR3 DNA sequence: TGTGCCAGCAGCCCCTGGACTAGCGGGAGCGGGGAGACCCAGTACTTC. Translating gives CASSPWTSGSGETQYF.

V and J are TRBV27 and TRBJ2-5; 14 bases are a match to TRBD2. The CDR3 length is 17 residues. In germline, CDR1 is MNHEY, CDR2 SMNVEV (reference sequence). V was pared by 4 bases and J by 5 bases, with 9 bases of the junction left unmatched. As DNA, the CDR3 is TGTGCCAGCAGTTCCTCGGGACTAGCGGGAGTGGGGGAGACCCAGTACTTC. Protein sequence: CASSSSGLAGVGETQYF.

This clonotype was observed at least ten times. This chain connects TRBV3-1 to TRBJ2-3, with 7 bases lining up with TRBD2. Trimming removed 1 base from V and 3 bases from J; junction bases left unmatched: 13. Per germline, CDR1 LGHDT and CDR2 YNNKEL (reference sequence). The CDR3 covers 18 residues. The chain's CDR3 is CASSQGIRTRRGTDTQYF. CDR3 coding DNA: TGTGCCAGCAGCCAAGGGATCCGGACTCGGCGGGGGACAGATACGCAGTATTTT.

This clonotype was observed many times. The chain carries TRBV28 and TRBJ2-7; D ambiguous. The CDR3 sequence is 11 residues long. Germline V lookup: CDR1 MDHEN, CDR2 SYDVKM. Trimming left V 7 bases short and J 9 bases short, with 13 bases between. The chain's CDR3 is CASTGVTGQYF. The DNA of the CDR3 is TGTGCCAGCACTGGGGTGACCGGGCAGTACTTC.

This clonotype was observed at least ten times. The rearrangement uses TRBV11-3 and TRBJ1-4; D unclear. This CDR3 region has 15 residues. Per germline, CDR1 SGHNT and CDR2 YENEEA. Trimming pared 5 bases from V and 8 bases from J, leaving 18 bases between. CDR3 nucleotides: TGTGCCAGCAGCCCTGGCTCAAGCGGAGGAGAAAAACTGTTTTTT. Its translation: CASSPGSSGGEKLFF.

In this sample, this clonotype turned up many times. The chain uses TRBV20-1 and TRBJ2-5, with 7 bases aligning to TRBD2. The CDR3 totals 14 residues. Germline V gene lookup returns CDR1 DFQATT and CDR2 SNEGSKA (reference sequence). The V gene end was trimmed by 6 bases and the J gene end by 4 bases; junction bases not matched to a gene: 11. CDR3 in DNA: TGCAGTGCCCACCGGGCGGGAGAACGAGAGACCCAGTACTTC. Its protein product is CSAHRAGERETQYF.

The rearrangement links TRBV29-1 to TRBJ2-2; D is possibly TRBD2 (6 bases). V lost 5 bases to trimming and J lost 0 bases, with 16 bases between them. Germline V lookup: CDR1 SQVTM, CDR2 ANQGSEA. The CDR3 runs to 16 residues. In DNA, the CDR3 is TGCAGCGTTCTATCCGGGAGTACCGCGAACACCGGGGAGCTGTTTTTT. Translated, it gives CSVLSGSTANTGELFF.

This clonotype was seen repeatedly, ten times or more. The chain recombines TRBV28 with TRBJ2-7; no firm D call. Deletions cut 8 bases from V and 3 bases from J, with 8 bases between. CDR1 is MDHEN, CDR2 SYDVKM, per germline. This CDR3 has 11 residues. The CDR3 region is CASGINYEQYF. CDR3 bases: TGTGCCAGCGGGATTAACTACGAGCAGTACTTC.

The chain employs TRBV7-2 and TRBJ2-3; D is unclear. Trimming took 1 base from V and 7 from J, leaving 9 bases between them. The germline gives CDR1 SGHTA, CDR2 FQGNSA. The CDR3 contains 13 residues. This CDR3 reads CASSLEGTYTQYF. The CDR3 DNA sequence: TGTGCCAGCAGCTTAGAGGGAACCTATACGCAGTATTTT.

This clonotype was counted at least ten times. V and J are TRBV2 and TRBJ2-1, with a weak D call TRBD1 (8 bases). V was clipped by 5 bases and J by 4 bases, with 12 bases between them. CDR3 length: 14 amino acids. The germline gives CDR1 SNHLY, CDR2 FYNNEI. CDR3 bases: TGTGCCAGCAGTCACAGGGGGGGGTACAATGAGCAGTTCTTC. Its protein product is CASSHRGGYNEQFF. Variable domain in full (rest from reference TRBV2 and TRBJ2-1): EPEVTQTPSHQVTQMGQEVILRCVPISNHLYFYWYRQILGQKVEFLVSFYNNEISEKSEIFDDQFSVERPDGSNFTLKIRSTKLEDSAMYFCASSHRGGYNEQFFGPGTRLTVL.

This clonotype showed up just a few times. The genes are TRBV9 and TRBJ1-6; the D gene is possibly TRBD1 (5 bases). Germline V lookup: CDR1 SGDLS, CDR2 YYNGEE. The CDR3 covers 18 residues. V shed 0 bases and J shed 0 bases, with 13 bases lying between them. CDR3 loop: CASSVEFRDSSYNSPLHF. DNA of the CDR3: TGTGCCAGCAGCGTAGAGTTTAGAGACAGCTCCTATAATTCACCCCTCCACTTT.

This chain connects TRBV4-2 to TRBJ2-2; TRBD2 matches at 12 bases. The trim removed 2 bases at V and 6 bases at J, leaving 1 base unmatched. The CDR3 length is 15 residues. Germline loops: CDR1 LGHNA, CDR2 YNFKEQ. In nucleotides, the CDR3 is TGTGCCAGCAGCCAACCTAGCGGGAGGGCCGGGGAGCTGTTTTTT. It translates to CASSQPSGRAGELFF.

This clonotype was observed a handful of times. This sequence may be a read error, since a much larger clone differs from it by one base. The CDR3, as DNA: TGTGCCAGCAGTTCACCGGGACCGTCCCATGGGCAGTTCTTC. It yields the protein CASSSPGPSHGQFF. The chain recombines TRBV27 with TRBJ2-1; D may correspond to TRBD1 or TRBD2 (5 bases each). CDR1 MNHEY and CDR2 SMNVEV come from the germline V gene (reference sequence). The V end was cut by 4 bases, the J end by 12 bases, with 19 bases between. The CDR3 is 14 residues long.

This clonotype was detected ten times or more. The genes are TRBV11-2 and TRBJ1-1; D might be TRBD1 (6 bases). Deletions cut 1 base from V and 10 bases from J, with 16 bases between. CDR1 and CDR2 from the germline V gene are SGHAT and FQNNGV. The length of the CDR3 is 14 residues. CDR3 sequence reads: CASSLGDILTGAFF. CDR3 in DNA: TGTGCCAGCAGCTTAGGGGACATCCTGACCGGAGCTTTCTTT.

The gene calls are TRBV18 and TRBJ2-1; tentative D call: TRBD2 (5 bases). Germline-derived CDR1 and CDR2 are KGHSH and LQKENI. CDR3 size: 18 residues. The ends were cut back, 0 bases at V and 0 bases at J, with 15 bases in the middle. CDR3 region: CASSPPLERKSSYNEQFF. The DNA for the CDR3 is TGTGCCAGCTCACCACCGCTGGAGCGGAAAAGCTCCTACAATGAGCAGTTCTTC.

This clonotype was recorded a few times. A read error may be the cause here, since a much bigger clone is one base away. This CDR3 is missing its conserved last phenylalanine or tryptophan, likely due to a read error. This chain uses TRBV30 with TRBJ1-2; D remains ambiguous. The germline V and J ends were trimmed by 0 bases and 8 bases, with 10 bases remaining between them. CDR3 length: 12 amino acids. Germline loops: CDR1 GTSNPN, CDR2 SVGIG (reference sequence). The CDR3 nucleotides read TGTGCCTGGAGTGTACGGGCAGAGGGCTACACCTCC. Encoded protein: CAWSVRAEGYTS.

As concerns this clonotype: A clone one base away is much larger, so this may be a read error. The conserved final phenylalanine or tryptophan is absent from the CDR3, which likely points to a read error. The CDR3 bases are TGCGCCAGCAGCTTGGGTGGACCTCGCACAGATACGCAGTATTCT. Its protein is CASSLGGPRTDTQYS. The J gene is TRBJ2-3, the V gene TRBV5-1; D unclear. The CDR3 is made up of 15 amino acids. The germline V and J ends were trimmed by 0 bases and 1 base, with 9 bases remaining between them. CDR1 and CDR2 from the germline V gene are SGHRS and YFSETQ.

Many counts were recorded for this clonotype. The rearrangement joins TRBV29-1 to TRBJ2-7; D is ambiguous. The CDR3 loop spans 11 amino acids. Per the germline V gene, CDR1 is SQVTM and CDR2 is ANQGSEA. The ends were cut back, 4 bases at V and 2 bases at J, with 6 bases in the middle. DNA for the CDR3: TGCAGCGTTGTTCTCCCCTACGAGCAGTACTTC. It encodes CSVVLPYEQYF.

The chain links TRBV2 to TRBJ2-3, with 8 nucleotides matching TRBD2. This CDR3 region has 15 residues. Losses at the gene ends were 6 bases for V and 3 bases for J; bases not matched to a gene: 8. Germline V gene lookup returns CDR1 SNHLY and CDR2 FYNNEI. CDR3 nucleotides: TGTGCCAGCAGAATTAGCGGGAAGAGGACAGATACGCAGTATTTT. This sequence encodes CASRISGKRTDTQYF.

The V call is TRBV4-1, the J call TRBJ2-5; D not resolved. The V gene lost 1 base and the J gene lost 2 bases, with 11 bases spanning the gap. The CDR3 sequence is 15 residues long. Germline V gene sequence: CDR1 MGHRA, CDR2 YSYEKL. The CDR3 coding sequence is TGCGCCAGCAGCCAAGCCTCCGGCATTCAAGAGACCCAGTACTTC. Protein sequence: CASSQASGIQETQYF.

This clonotype has at least ten counts. V gene TRBV2 combines with J gene TRBJ2-7; TRBD2 aligns across 8 bases. Germline V gives CDR1 SNHLY, CDR2 FYNNEI. V lost 2 bases and J lost 2; bases outside the gene matches: 5. The CDR3 length is 15 residues. The DNA of the CDR3 is TGTGCCAGCAGTGAATATAGCGGGGCTGCCTACGAGCAGTACTTC. Translated: CASSEYSGAAYEQYF.